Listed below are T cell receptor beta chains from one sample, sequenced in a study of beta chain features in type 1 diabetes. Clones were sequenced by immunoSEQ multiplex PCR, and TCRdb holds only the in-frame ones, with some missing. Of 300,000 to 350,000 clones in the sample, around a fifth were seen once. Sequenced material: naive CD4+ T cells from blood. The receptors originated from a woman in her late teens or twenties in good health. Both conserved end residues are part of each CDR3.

cdr3_aa: CASSVADNRNSPLHF
v_call: TRBV9
j_call: TRBJ1-6

cdr3_aa: CASSLAVIAEGTWELFF
v_call: TRBV5-1
j_call: TRBJ2-2

cdr3_aa: CASSLGAGADYGYTF
v_call: TRBV5-4
j_call: TRBJ1-2

cdr3_aa: CASSGGGVISDTGELFF
v_call: TRBV25-1
j_call: TRBJ2-2

cdr3_aa: CASSGGTSGTHWVDTQYF
v_call: TRBV11-2
j_call: TRBJ2-3

cdr3_aa: CASSPMDRGQSSKNTGELFF
v_call: TRBV5-1
j_call: TRBJ2-2

cdr3_aa: CASRSGTSGRANNEQFF
v_call: TRBV2
j_call: TRBJ2-1

cdr3_aa: CASSEAEGFYNEQFF
v_call: TRBV2
j_call: TRBJ2-1

cdr3_aa: CSVEEYGAGMNTEAFF
v_call: TRBV29-1
j_call: TRBJ1-1

cdr3_aa: CSVARTVTNTEAFF
v_call: TRBV29-1
j_call: TRBJ1-1

cdr3_aa: CASSVGTKGGTDTQYF
v_call: TRBV7-9
j_call: TRBJ2-3

cdr3_aa: CASSLEVYEQYF
v_call: TRBV7-2
j_call: TRBJ2-7

cdr3_aa: CASSWTDRGKETQYF
v_call: TRBV5-6
j_call: TRBJ2-5

cdr3_aa: CASSLDGGWETQYF
v_call: TRBV7-9
j_call: TRBJ2-5

cdr3_aa: CASSLGTSVIPETQYF
v_call: TRBV5-4
j_call: TRBJ2-5

cdr3_aa: CASGAGQSTDTQYF
v_call: TRBV7-2
j_call: TRBJ2-3

cdr3_aa: CASSQGTSLTYEQYF
v_call: TRBV4-3
j_call: TRBJ2-7

cdr3_aa: CASSHSGTGTDTQYF
v_call: TRBV4-1
j_call: TRBJ2-3

cdr3_aa: CASSQRTGIGYTF
v_call: TRBV4-3
j_call: TRBJ1-2

cdr3_aa: CASSQESSNYGYTF
v_call: TRBV4-3
j_call: TRBJ1-2

cdr3_aa: CASSLTAGTDTQYF
v_call: TRBV7-3
j_call: TRBJ2-3

cdr3_aa: CASSLGTQDEQYF
v_call: TRBV5-4
j_call: TRBJ2-7

cdr3_aa: CASSVEPGGNYGYTF
v_call: TRBV9
j_call: TRBJ1-2

cdr3_aa: CASSSFGVVNQPQHF
v_call: TRBV7-8
j_call: TRBJ1-5

cdr3_aa: CASSPNHGFSPLHF
v_call: TRBV25-1
j_call: TRBJ1-6

cdr3_aa: CAWSSGIEDTQYF
v_call: TRBV30
j_call: TRBJ2-3

cdr3_aa: CASSRGGDQPQHF
v_call: TRBV4-2
j_call: TRBJ1-5

cdr3_aa: CASSRPGQGNYGYTF
v_call: TRBV7-9
j_call: TRBJ1-2

cdr3_aa: CAWAARDTGELFF
v_call: TRBV30
j_call: TRBJ2-2